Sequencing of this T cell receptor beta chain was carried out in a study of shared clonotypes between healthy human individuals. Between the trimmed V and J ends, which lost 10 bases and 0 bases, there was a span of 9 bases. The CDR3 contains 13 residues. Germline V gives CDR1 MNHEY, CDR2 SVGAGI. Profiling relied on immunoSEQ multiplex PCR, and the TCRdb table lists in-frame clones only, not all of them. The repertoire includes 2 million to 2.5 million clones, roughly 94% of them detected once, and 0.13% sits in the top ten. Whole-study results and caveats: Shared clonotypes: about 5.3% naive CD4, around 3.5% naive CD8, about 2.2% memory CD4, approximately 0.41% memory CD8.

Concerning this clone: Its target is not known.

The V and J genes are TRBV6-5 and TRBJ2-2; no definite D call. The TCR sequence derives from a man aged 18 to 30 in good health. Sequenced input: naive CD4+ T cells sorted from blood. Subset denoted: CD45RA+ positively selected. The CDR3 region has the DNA TGTGCCATCCTTCCTTCGAACACCGGGGAGCTGTTTTTT. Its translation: CAILPSNTGELFF.